The 11 T cell receptor beta chains presented below share a single source sample, sequenced in a study of blood T cell repertoires in COVID-19. Assay: immunoSEQ multiplex PCR; the TCRdb copy retains only in-frame clones and omits some. Altogether some 110,000 clones are present, approximately 85% being singletons, with the ten largest covering around 4.1%. Sequences were obtained from peripheral blood. The receptors originated from a middle-aged man with acute or convalescent COVID-19.

This sequence joins TRBV25-1 and TRBJ2-2; 12 bases agree with TRBD1. The CDR3 has 16 amino acids. From germline, CDR1 is MGHDK and CDR2 SYGVNS. The V gene end was trimmed by 3 bases and the J gene end by 9 bases; junction bases not matched to a gene: 8. CDR3 residues: CASSEPGQGAGRELFF. The CDR3 DNA follows: TGTGCCAGCAGTGAGCCGGGACAGGGGGCGGGCCGGGAGCTGTTTTTT.

V and J are TRBV7-3 and TRBJ2-1, with 12 bases matching TRBD2. Unmatched junction bases numbered 8, after V lost 1 base and J lost 10 bases. The CDR3 is made up of 16 amino acids. Germline V gene sequence: CDR1 SGHTA, CDR2 FQGTGA. The CDR3 protein is CASSLISTSGRIEQFF. The CDR3 DNA reads TGTGCCAGCAGCTTAATTAGTACTAGCGGGAGGATCGAGCAGTTCTTC.

This chain joins TRBV28 and TRBJ2-3; 15 bases fit TRBD2. CDR1 and CDR2 from the germline V gene are MDHEN and SYDVKM. J was trimmed by 2 bases and V by 3 bases; bases with no gene match: 6. The CDR3 has 18 amino acids. The CDR3 spells CASSLPGLAGGTTDTQYF. The CDR3, as DNA: TGTGCCAGCAGTTTGCCCGGACTAGCGGGAGGGACCACAGATACGCAGTATTTT.

This chain connects TRBV18 to TRBJ1-5; D possibly corresponds to TRBD1 (6 bases). This CDR3 has 15 amino acids. Trimming stripped 6 bases from V and 6 bases from J, with 18 bases between. Per the germline V gene, CDR1 is KGHSH and CDR2 is LQKENI. As DNA, the CDR3 is TGTGCCAGCTCTCCTCGGGGGGGGGCAGGTCAGCCCCAGCATTTT. It yields the protein CASSPRGGAGQPQHF.

V gene TRBV7-2 combines with J gene TRBJ2-3; D unresolved. CDR3 length: 14 amino acids. Germline loops: CDR1 SGHTA, CDR2 FQGNSA. Trimming left V 2 bases short and J 3 bases short, with 9 bases between. The CDR3 bases are TGTGCCAGCAGCTTAACCCCAACTACAGATACGCAGTATTTT. It yields the protein CASSLTPTTDTQYF.

CDR3 DNA: TGTGCCAGCAGTTTATTTGGCTTCTCTGGGGCCAACGTCCTGACTTTC. This sequence encodes CASSLFGFSGANVLTF. The genes are TRBV27 and TRBJ2-6, with unresolved D. The V and J ends lost 1 base and 0 bases respectively, with 7 bases between them. The CDR3 sequence is 16 residues long. Germline-derived CDR1 and CDR2 are MNHEY and SMNVEV (reference sequence).

The chain combines TRBV3-1 (or the pseudogene TRBV3-2) with TRBJ2-2; TRBD2 matches 11 bases. The length of the CDR3 is 15 residues. The V segment lost 6 bases and the J segment 4 bases; nucleotides outside the gene matches: 4. Germline CDR1 LGHDT, CDR2 YNNKEL (reference sequence). The CDR3 reads CASRKTSGTTGELFF. CDR3 sequence (DNA): TGTGCCAGCAGGAAGACTAGCGGGACCACCGGGGAGCTGTTTTTT.

V usage is TRBV2 and J usage is TRBJ2-7; the D gene is possibly TRBD2 (5 bases). Germline CDR1 and CDR2: SNHLY and FYNNEI. The CDR3 contains 14 residues. V was clipped by 6 bases and J by 0 bases, with 12 bases between them. CDR3 region: CASRPTSASYEQYF. In nucleotides, the CDR3 is TGTGCCAGCAGGCCCACTAGTGCCTCCTACGAGCAGTACTTC.

The chain uses TRBV28 and TRBJ1-4; 11 positions match TRBD1. This CDR3 has 16 residues. Per the germline V gene, CDR1 is MDHEN and CDR2 is SYDVKM. V dropped 6 bases and J dropped 6; count of bases not matched to a gene: 9. This CDR3 is CASRPGTGGGYEKLFF. CDR3 nucleotides: TGTGCCAGCAGACCCGGGACAGGGGGAGGCTATGAAAAACTGTTTTTT.

The V call is TRBV11-3, the J call TRBJ1-1; 8 bases match TRBD1. Germline loops: CDR1 SGHNT, CDR2 YENEEA. After removal of 6 bases from V and 4 bases from J, the junction contained 22 bases not matched to a gene. CDR3 length: 19 residues. CDR3 loop: CASRLKVGQAISRGTEAFF. CDR3 DNA: TGTGCCAGCAGATTAAAGGTGGGACAGGCCATTTCCCGGGGCACTGAAGCTTTCTTT.

The chain carries TRBV6-1 and TRBJ2-2, with TRBD2 matching over 8 bases. The junction had 7 bases not matched to a gene; V was cut back by 8 bases and J by 2 bases. The CDR3 length is 15 residues. In germline, CDR1 is MNHNS, CDR2 SASEGT. In nucleotides, the CDR3 is TGTGCCAGCCCGGGAGGGGTGGATAACACCGGGGAGCTGTTTTTT. It translates to CASPGGVDNTGELFF.